The rows below give T cell receptor beta chains drawn from one sample of a study of blood T cells in healthy people across ages. Each CDR3 protein is one row after TCRdb ran MiXCR on the 5' RACE reads. The repertoire holds some 1,500,000 distinct CDR3 sequences, with 40% to 45% as singletons. The sample comprised blood. The receptors derive from a woman aged 18 to 35 in good health. Both conserved end residues are trimmed from each CDR3. Fields, in order: clone size, J gene, V gene, CDR3 protein. The listing skips clone size in some rows; elsewhere it reads once, few, many or a size class.

clone_size: once; j_call: -; v_call: TRBV11-2; cdr3_aa: ASSLGGRGTYNEQY
clone_size: -; j_call: TRBJ2-1; v_call: TRBV6-5; cdr3_aa: ASSYSAQLNEQF
clone_size: -; j_call: TRBJ2-7; v_call: TRBV7-2; cdr3_aa: ASSFKRTGLEQY
clone_size: -; j_call: TRBJ2-1; v_call: TRBV29-1; cdr3_aa: SVEGAQETYNEQF
clone_size: -; j_call: TRBJ1-5; v_call: TRBV3-1; cdr3_aa: ASSQDPRFNQPQH
clone_size: -; j_call: TRBJ1-2; v_call: TRBV24-1; cdr3_aa: ATSDPGQPDLYGYT
clone_size: few; j_call: TRBJ2-7; v_call: TRBV15; cdr3_aa: ATSLGGLSSYEQY
clone_size: -; j_call: TRBJ2-7; v_call: TRBV7-8; cdr3_aa: ASSLIGLAGRPYEQY
clone_size: once; j_call: TRBJ2-1; v_call: TRBV20-1; cdr3_aa: SARPAGGSDEQF
clone_size: -; j_call: TRBJ2-1; v_call: TRBV7-9; cdr3_aa: ASSLWVGRYNEQF
clone_size: many; j_call: TRBJ2-7; v_call: TRBV7-9; cdr3_aa: ASSLGTWEQY
clone_size: -; j_call: TRBJ1-2; v_call: TRBV28; cdr3_aa: ASSPRQGAPYGYT
clone_size: few; j_call: TRBJ2-1; v_call: TRBV7-2; cdr3_aa: ASRDLAGGFYNEQF
clone_size: -; j_call: TRBJ1-5; v_call: TRBV3-1; cdr3_aa: ASSQDRNGGPQPQH
clone_size: few; j_call: TRBJ2-7; v_call: TRBV4-1; cdr3_aa: ASSQSASAPYEQY
clone_size: -; j_call: TRBJ2-5; v_call: TRBV4-2; cdr3_aa: ASSPGLAGAQY
clone_size: -; j_call: TRBJ2-7; v_call: TRBV20-1; cdr3_aa: SAREGSGRSYEQY
clone_size: many; j_call: TRBJ2-1; v_call: TRBV11-2; cdr3_aa: ASSLIVGGNEQF
clone_size: few; j_call: TRBJ2-7; v_call: TRBV3-1; cdr3_aa: ASSQSGGSSYEQY
clone_size: few; j_call: TRBJ1-4; v_call: TRBV6-5; cdr3_aa: ASSYRTGGGKLF
clone_size: -; j_call: TRBJ2-1; v_call: TRBV4-1; cdr3_aa: ASSQAYREQF
clone_size: -; j_call: TRBJ2-7; v_call: TRBV20-1; cdr3_aa: SARRPAGAGDEQY
clone_size: few; j_call: TRBJ1-1; v_call: TRBV20-1; cdr3_aa: SARDIQGDAF
clone_size: many; j_call: TRBJ2-7; v_call: TRBV6-2/TRBV6-3; cdr3_aa: ASSYTAGPYEQY
clone_size: -; j_call: -; v_call: TRBV20-1; cdr3_aa: SAVKRGTAQETQY
clone_size: few; j_call: TRBJ2-5; v_call: TRBV28; cdr3_aa: ASSFKRDPYNEQY
clone_size: few; j_call: TRBJ1-2; v_call: TRBV20-1; cdr3_aa: SARDTTGVYGYT
clone_size: many; j_call: TRBJ2-7; v_call: TRBV6-2/TRBV6-3; cdr3_aa: ASRQGVYEQY
clone_size: few; j_call: TRBJ2-1; v_call: TRBV5-1; cdr3_aa: ASRRFSGGPSYNEQF
clone_size: -; j_call: TRBJ1-1; v_call: TRBV12-3/TRBV12-4; cdr3_aa: ASSLKGEGTEAF
clone_size: many; j_call: TRBJ1-1; v_call: TRBV6-5; cdr3_aa: ASSQYRLEDTEAF